The 18 T cell receptor beta chains in this list originate from one sample, sequenced in a study of blood T cell repertoires in COVID-19. Sequencing used immunoSEQ multiplex PCR; TCRdb keeps in-frame clones, though not all of them. The repertoire holds just over 650,000 clones, approximately 90% seen once, with about 0.26% in the top ten. The sequenced sample was peripheral blood. These receptor sequences come from a young woman with acute or convalescent COVID-19.

This clone is a singleton in its sample. The genes are TRBV20-1 and TRBJ1-2; D gene unclear. The V end lost 1 base, the J end lost 4 bases, and 4 bases lay between the germline ends. This CDR3 has 11 residues. Germline CDR1 reads DFQATT; CDR2 reads SNEGSKA (reference sequence). CDR3 loop: CSARVAYGYTF. The CDR3 DNA reads TGCAGTGCTAGAGTGGCCTATGGCTACACCTTC.

The rearrangement joins TRBV9 to TRBJ2-3; D gene uncertain. CDR1 is SGDLS and CDR2 is YYNGEE in the germline V gene. Deletions cut 4 bases from V and 6 bases from J, with 15 bases between. The CDR3 has 14 amino acids. The CDR3 is CASSPRPPGDTQYF. CDR3 sequence (DNA): TGTGCCAGCAGCCCACGACCACCCGGGGATACGCAGTATTTT.

The V gene is TRBV20-1, the J gene TRBJ2-7; D is unresolved. CDR1 and CDR2 from the germline V gene are DFQATT and SNEGSKA (reference sequence). The ends were cut back, 3 bases at V and 5 bases at J, with 8 bases in the middle. This CDR3 has 11 amino acids. As DNA, the CDR3 is TGCAGTGCTAGTATAGTTAACGAGCAGTACTTC. Protein product: CSASIVNEQYF.

V gene TRBV4-3 combines with J gene TRBJ1-2; D is undetermined. Deletions cut 7 bases from V and 1 base from J, with 16 bases between. The CDR3 spans 15 residues. Germline V lookup: CDR1 LGHNA, CDR2 YSLEER. For the CDR3, the DNA is TGCGCCAGCACCTGGGAGGCAGACGGTAACTATGGCTACACCTTC. It translates to CASTWEADGNYGYTF.

This chain joins TRBV11-2 and TRBJ2-1; 12 nucleotides align to TRBD2. Per the germline V gene, CDR1 is SGHAT and CDR2 is FQNNGV. There are 15 residues in the CDR3. J gave up 6 bases and V 5 bases, and 5 bases lay outside the gene matches. CDR3: CASSHLAGGLNEQFF. CDR3 nucleotides: TGTGCCAGCAGCCACCTAGCGGGGGGGCTCAATGAGCAGTTCTTC.

The chain carries TRBV4-3 and TRBJ2-1; 8 bases align to TRBD1. Trimming removed 2 bases from V and 8 bases from J; junction bases left unmatched: 14. CDR1 is LGHNA, CDR2 YSLEER, per germline. This CDR3 is 17 amino acids long. CDR3 region: CASSQTFSGTGPHEQFF. DNA for the CDR3: TGCGCCAGCAGCCAAACATTTTCCGGGACAGGCCCTCATGAGCAGTTCTTC.

This clone appeared once. The V and J genes are TRBV19 and TRBJ1-2; 9 bases are a match to TRBD1. V lost 4 bases to trimming and J lost 6 bases; unmatched junction nucleotides: 12. Germline lookup yields CDR1 LNHDA and CDR2 SQIVND (reference sequence). This CDR3 spans 16 amino acids. The CDR3 DNA is TGTGCCAGTAGTAGAGGTACCGGGACAGGGTATGATGGCTACACCTTC. It specifies CASSRGTGTGYDGYTF.

The genes are TRBV11-2 and TRBJ1-2; D is unclear. The CDR3 consists of 14 residues. Trimming removed 3 bases at V and 1 base at J, with 9 bases between. CDR1 is SGHAT, CDR2 FQNNGV, per germline. The CDR3 coding sequence is TGTGCCAGCAGCTTGAGTAGAGTTAACTATGGCTACACCTTC. Translation gives CASSLSRVNYGYTF.

The chain carries TRBV15 and TRBJ1-6, with a possible D match to TRBD1 (5 bases). The CDR3 consists of 16 residues. The germline V gene encodes CDR1 LNHNV and CDR2 YYDKDF (reference sequence). Trimming removed 11 bases at V and 0 bases at J, with 17 bases between. CDR3 region: CAARGGGISYNSPLHF. CDR3 in DNA: TGTGCCGCAAGGGGTGGCGGGATCTCCTATAATTCACCCCTCCACTTT.

The chain carries TRBV9 and TRBJ1-2, with a tentative D call TRBD1 (6 bases). V dropped 4 bases and J dropped 6 bases, with 13 bases sitting between them. CDR3 length: 13 amino acids. Looked up from germline, CDR1 is SGDLS and CDR2 is YYNGEE. The CDR3 sequence is CASSPQGTNGYTF. In DNA form, the CDR3 reads TGTGCCAGCAGCCCACAGGGTACAAATGGCTACACCTTC.

V and J are TRBV10-3 and TRBJ1-2, with TRBD1 matching 8 bases. This CDR3 spans 11 amino acids. The V gene end was trimmed by 10 bases and the J gene end by 10 bases; junction bases not matched to a gene: 8. CDR1 and CDR2 (germline): ENHRY, SYGVKD. The CDR3 here is CATDGQGDYTF. DNA for the CDR3: TGTGCCACCGACGGACAGGGAGACTACACCTTC.

A word on this clone: Distinct nucleotide sequences in the sample also encode this CDR3. The chain employs TRBV28 and TRBJ1-2, with a tentative D call TRBD1 (5 bases). The germline V and J ends were trimmed by 3 bases and 4 bases, with 9 bases remaining between them. Germline-derived CDR1 and CDR2 are MDHEN and SYDVKM. The CDR3 consists of 13 residues. CDR3 region: CASSFQGGYGYTF. CDR3 DNA: TGTGCCAGCAGTTTTCAGGGTGGCTATGGCTACACCTTC.

The genes are TRBV29-1 and TRBJ1-2, with a tentative D call TRBD1 (5 bases). Germline CDR1 SQVTM, CDR2 ANQGSEA. V lost 4 bases and J lost 6, with 12 bases in between. The CDR3 consists of 12 residues. The CDR3 loop is CSVVGVQDGYTF. CDR3 DNA: TGCAGCGTTGTAGGGGTTCAGGATGGCTACACCTTC.

The V call is TRBV12-2, the J call TRBJ1-5. TRBV12-2 is a documented pseudogene. The CDR3 totals 18 residues. The CDR3 DNA is TGTGCAAGTCGCCTTGGAGAGCTCATCGTAATACGCAATCAGCCCCAGCATTTT. It codes for CASRLGELIVIRNQPQHF.

The chain joins TRBV5-6 to TRBJ2-7, with D perhaps matching TRBD1 (5 bases). Trimming stripped 0 bases from V and 2 bases from J, with 9 bases between. CDR1 is SGHDT and CDR2 is YYEEEE in the germline V gene. This CDR3 comprises 14 residues. CDR3 DNA sequence: TGTGCCAGCAGCTTGGGGGGCAGCACCTACGAGCAGTACTTC. It translates to CASSLGGSTYEQYF.

The rearrangement joins TRBV6-1 to TRBJ1-5; 10 bases are shared with TRBD1. The V and J ends lost 3 bases and 7 bases, in that order; junction bases with no gene match: 15. The CDR3 consists of 18 residues. Germline V CDR1 and CDR2: MNHNS, SASEGT. The CDR3 nucleotides are TGTGCCAGCAGTGAGGGACAGGGGTCACATATTCTCCAGCAGCCCCAGCATTTT. It codes for CASSEGQGSHILQQPQHF.

This chain joins TRBV6-5 and TRBJ1-1; 9 nucleotides align to TRBD1. V trimming: 6 bases; J trimming: 7 bases; junction bases outside the gene matches: 9. CDR3 size: 14 residues. Germline CDR1 reads MNHEY; CDR2 reads SVGAGI. For the CDR3, the DNA is TGTGCCAGCAGCCAGGGACCGGGACAGGGTGAAGCTTTCTTT. It codes for CASSQGPGQGEAFF.

The chain uses TRBV7-2 and TRBJ1-1; 8 positions agree with TRBD1. The CDR3 has 14 residues. V lost 3 bases and J lost 6; bases outside the gene matches: 6. Germline values: CDR1 SGHTA, CDR2 FQGNSA. CDR3 sequence reads: CASSFDRGGPEAFF. The CDR3 coding sequence is TGTGCCAGCAGCTTCGACAGGGGAGGCCCTGAAGCTTTCTTT.